A selection of T cell receptor beta chains follows, all from one sample in a study of cytomegalovirus exposure and HLA in healthy donors. Clones were sequenced by immunoSEQ multiplex PCR, and TCRdb holds only the in-frame ones, with some missing. The sample has 240,000 or so clones, 86% seen once. The sequenced sample was PBMCs. The receptors come from a woman between 25 and 40 years old in good health and CMV-seropositive. Each CDR3 is given with its conserved first and last residue. D genes are given only for firm matches. A clone size is listed for some rows: how often the clone was seen (once, few, many), or a class if it is expanded.

J,D,V,size,DNA,CDR3
TRBJ2-6,-,TRBV4-1,-,TGCGCCAGCAGCCAAGAAGGGGACTGGGCCAACGTCCTGACTTTC,CASSQEGDWANVLTF
TRBJ2-3,-,TRBV10-3,-,TGTGCCATCAGTGAGGGTAAGACAGGTTTTCGCACAGATACGCAGTATTTT,CAISEGKTGFRTDTQYF
TRBJ1-2,-,TRBV2,-,TGTGCCAGCAAGCTTGATGGGGGGTATGGCTACACCTTC,CASKLDGGYGYTF
TRBJ2-1,TRBD2,TRBV11-3,-,TGTGCCAGCAGCTCCATAGCGGGAGGGACGAATGAGCAGTTCTTC,CASSSIAGGTNEQFF
TRBJ2-1,TRBD2,TRBV2,-,TGTGCCAGCAGTGAAGCAGCGGGAGGGAAAGGGAATGAGCAGTTCTTC,CASSEAAGGKGNEQFF
TRBJ2-7,TRBD1,TRBV6-1,-,TGTGCCAGCAGTGCAGCCGGGACAGGGGTTGGCGAGCAGTACTTC,CASSAAGTGVGEQYF
TRBJ2-1,TRBD2,TRBV10-3,few,TGTGCCATCAAGGGCGGGAGCTCCGCGGATGAGCAGTTCTTC,CAIKGGSSADEQFF
TRBJ2-1,TRBD2,TRBV4-1,-,TGCGCCAGCAGCCACGACCCGGGACTAGAGATCAATGAGCAGTTCTTC,CASSHDPGLEINEQFF
TRBJ2-1,TRBD1,TRBV7-6,-,TGTGCCAGCAGCTATAAACCGGGACAGATCAATGAGCAGTTCTTC,CASSYKPGQINEQFF
TRBJ1-4,-,TRBV5-1,-,TGCGCCAGCAGCATACAGGGAATAGCCGAAAAACTGTTTTTT,CASSIQGIAEKLFF
TRBJ2-2,TRBD2,TRBV5-1,-,TGCGCCAGCAGCCTCCTTAGCGGGAGGGAATACACCGGGGAGCTGTTTTTT,CASSLLSGREYTGELFF
TRBJ2-2,-,TRBV6-1,-,TGTGCCAGCACAGCTCAGGGGACCGGGGAGCTGTTTTTT,CASTAQGTGELFF
TRBJ1-4,-,TRBV27,-,TGTGCCAGCAGTTCTGCCGGGTTCGGTGAAAAACTGTTTTTT,CASSSAGFGEKLFF
TRBJ2-1,-,TRBV27,-,TGTGCCAGCAGTTTCCTAGCTGAGGATGAGCAGTTCTTC,CASSFLAEDEQFF
TRBJ2-1,TRBD1,TRBV2,-,TGTGCCAGCAACCGGGACAGGAGTTTCTGGGAGCAGTTCTTC,CASNRDRSFWEQFF
TRBJ1-1,-,TRBV18,-,TGTGCCAGCTCACGAGACCTAAGCGCGGGGGAGAACACTGAAGCTTTCTTT,CASSRDLSAGENTEAFF
TRBJ2-7,-,TRBV6-5,-,TGTGCCAGCAGTTACTCGGGCCCACGGCCAACCGAGCAGTACTTC,CASSYSGPRPTEQYF
TRBJ2-7,TRBD1,TRBV5-1,-,TGCGCCAGCAGCGAGGGACAGGGCTCCTACGAGCAGTACTTC,CASSEGQGSYEQYF
TRBJ2-1,TRBD2,TRBV5-6,-,TGTGCCAGCAGCTTGTTTTCTAGCGGGAGCTACAATGAGCAGTTCTTC,CASSLFSSGSYNEQFF
TRBJ2-5,-,TRBV11-2,-,TGTGCCAGCAGCCGACTAACTCAAGAGACCCAGTACTTC,CASSRLTQETQYF
TRBJ2-2,TRBD2,TRBV6-1,-,TGTGCCAGCAGTGAGCGACTAGCGGGATTAGCCGGGGAGCTGTTTTTT,CASSERLAGLAGELFF
TRBJ2-5,-,TRBV5-1,-,TGCGCCAGCAGCTTAATGGGCGGGGACCTAGAGACCCAGTACTTC,CASSLMGGDLETQYF
TRBJ2-1,TRBD2,TRBV7-3,few,TGTGCCAGCAGCCTCCGGGAGGGGGGTGAGCAGTTCTTC,CASSLREGGEQFF
TRBJ1-1,-,TRBV30,-,TGTGCCTGGAGTGTTGGCTTGAACACTGAAGCTTTCTTT,CAWSVGLNTEAFF
TRBJ1-5,TRBD1,TRBV30,-,TGTGCCTGGAACGACAGGGGCAATCAGCCCCAGCATTTT,CAWNDRGNQPQHF
TRBJ2-7,TRBD2,TRBV30,few,TGTGCCTGGAGTGTCCCGGGACAGGGTAGGACTAGCGGGTCCACCTACGAGCAGTACTTC,CAWSVPGQGRTSGSTYEQYF
TRBJ1-3,-,TRBV5-1,-,TGCGCCAGCAGCTTGGAAGGGGTGGCTGGAAACACCATATATTTT,CASSLEGVAGNTIYF
TRBJ2-3,-,TRBV9,-,TGTGCCAGCAGCGTAGTGGTAAGCGATAGCACAGATACGCAGTATTTT,CASSVVVSDSTDTQYF
TRBJ2-7,TRBD2,TRBV5-1,-,TGCGCCAGCAGCTTGGAGGGACTAGCCTACGAGCAGTACTTC,CASSLEGLAYEQYF
TRBJ2-2,TRBD1,TRBV27,-,TGTGCCAGCAGCACGGGACAGGAGAACACCGGGGAGCTGTTTTTT,CASSTGQENTGELFF
TRBJ2-7,TRBD1,TRBV6-5,-,TGTGCCAGCAGTTACCGCGGACAGGGTTACGAGCAGTACTTC,CASSYRGQGYEQYF
TRBJ1-4,-,TRBV27,-,TGTGCCAGCAGTTTCCAGGGTGATGGGGAAAAACTGTTTTTT,CASSFQGDGEKLFF
TRBJ2-2,TRBD2,TRBV30,-,TGTGCCAGTCCAACGACTAGCGCGGGCGGGGAGCTGTTTTTT,CASPTTSAGGELFF
TRBJ2-3,TRBD2,TRBV18,-,TGTGCCAGCTCACCGGCCGGGACTAGCGTTTCAAGCACAGATACGCAGTATTTT,CASSPAGTSVSSTDTQYF
TRBJ2-7,TRBD2,TRBV15,-,TGTGCCACCAGCAGTTTTGCTAGCGGCCCTCACGAGCAGTACTTC,CATSSFASGPHEQYF
TRBJ2-7,-,TRBV5-1,-,TGCGCCAGCAGCACCCAGGACAGCTCCTACGAGCAGTACTTC,CASSTQDSSYEQYF
TRBJ1-5,-,TRBV5-5,once,TGTGCCAGCAGCTTGGACCGGGGAGATCAGCCCCAGCATTTT,CASSLDRGDQPQHF
TRBJ1-1,-,TRBV6-1,-,TGTGCCAGCAGCCTCCCCGTAGCAGGGGATAGAGAAGCTTTCTTT,CASSLPVAGDREAFF
TRBJ2-3,-,TRBV29-1,-,TGCAGCGTTGAAGGACTGGAGGGAAGCACAGATACGCAGTATTTT,CSVEGLEGSTDTQYF
TRBJ2-7,TRBD1,TRBV9,-,TGTGCCAGCAGCGTAGACATAATAGACAGGGCGCAGTACTTC,CASSVDIIDRAQYF
TRBJ2-3,TRBD2,TRBV5-1,once,TGCGCCAGCAGCCTGGGACTAGCGGGAGGTTCTCCCACAGATACGCAGTATTTT,CASSLGLAGGSPTDTQYF
TRBJ2-1,TRBD2,TRBV5-1,-,TGCGCCAGCAGCTTGGGGCTAGCGGGCAGCTTCTACAATGAGCAGTTCTTC,CASSLGLAGSFYNEQFF
TRBJ1-4,-,TRBV6-1,-,TGTGCCAGCGCCAGCGCGGGACTTGATGAAAAACTGTTTTTT,CASASAGLDEKLFF
TRBJ2-5,TRBD1,TRBV5-4,once,TGTGCCAGCAGCTCGTGGACAGGGATAGAGACCCAGTACTTC,CASSSWTGIETQYF
TRBJ1-1,-,TRBV9,-,TGTGCCAGCAGCGTAGCTCCGAACACTGAAGCTTTCTTT,CASSVAPNTEAFF
TRBJ2-2,TRBD1,TRBV10-3,-,TGTGCCATCAGTGAGGGGCCACAGGGGGCGGACACCGGGGAGCTGTTTTTT,CAISEGPQGADTGELFF
TRBJ1-2,-,TRBV29-1,-,TGCAGCGTTGGGCGGACTGAAGGCTACACCTTC,CSVGRTEGYTF
TRBJ1-4,TRBD1,TRBV7-3,-,TGTGCCAGCAGCCTCACCGGGACAGGGGGCGTCGGCGAAAAACTGTTTTTT,CASSLTGTGGVGEKLFF
TRBJ1-2,-,TRBV2,-,TGTGCCAGCAGTGAAGAGGTAGGGAGCGGCTACACCTTC,CASSEEVGSGYTF
TRBJ2-5,TRBD1,TRBV28,-,TGTGCCAGCAGATTACAGGGGTCGGAGACCCAGTACTTC,CASRLQGSETQYF
TRBJ2-4,TRBD2,TRBV7-2,once,TGTGCCAGCAGCCGAACCTTGGGAGGGGAGGAAAACATTCAGTACTTC,CASSRTLGGEENIQYF
TRBJ1-2,-,TRBV30,-,TGTGCCTGGAGTGTACTGGGGAGGTATGGCTACACCTTC,CAWSVLGRYGYTF
TRBJ2-1,TRBD2,TRBV4-1,-,TGCGCCAGCAGCCAAGTTACTAGCGGAGGTTACAATGAGCAGTTCTTC,CASSQVTSGGYNEQFF
TRBJ2-3,TRBD1,TRBV5-1,-,TGCGCCAGCAGGCTGACAGGGAAAGAAGATACGCAGTATTTT,CASRLTGKEDTQYF
TRBJ2-5,TRBD2,TRBV7-2,once,TGTGCCAGCAGCTTAGCGCTCGGGGCGGGAGGGTCCCAGTACTTC,CASSLALGAGGSQYF
TRBJ2-5,-,TRBV7-6,-,TGTGCCAGCAGCTTAGCGCGGGCTAGTCAAGAGACCCAGTACTTC,CASSLARASQETQYF
TRBJ2-3,-,TRBV5-1,-,TGCGCCAGCAGCTTGAGGTGGGACACCACAGATACGCAGTATTTT,CASSLRWDTTDTQYF
TRBJ2-1,TRBD1,TRBV7-2,-,TGTGCCAGCAGCGCGACAGGGATTTCCTACAATGAGCAGTTCTTC,CASSATGISYNEQFF
TRBJ2-3,-,TRBV5-1,once,TGCGCCAGCAGCTTGGATCTTGGAGAAGATAGCACAGATACGCAGTATTTT,CASSLDLGEDSTDTQYF